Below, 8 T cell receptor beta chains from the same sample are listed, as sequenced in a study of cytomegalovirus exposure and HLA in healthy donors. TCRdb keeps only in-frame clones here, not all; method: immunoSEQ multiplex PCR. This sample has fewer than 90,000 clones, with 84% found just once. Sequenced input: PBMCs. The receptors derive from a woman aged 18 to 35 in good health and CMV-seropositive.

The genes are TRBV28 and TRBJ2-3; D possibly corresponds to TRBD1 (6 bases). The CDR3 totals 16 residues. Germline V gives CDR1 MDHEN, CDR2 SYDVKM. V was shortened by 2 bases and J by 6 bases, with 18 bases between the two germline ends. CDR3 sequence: CASSLQVAGDGDTQYF. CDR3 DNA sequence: TGTGCCAGCAGTTTACAGGTGGCAGGGGATGGTGATACGCAGTATTTT.

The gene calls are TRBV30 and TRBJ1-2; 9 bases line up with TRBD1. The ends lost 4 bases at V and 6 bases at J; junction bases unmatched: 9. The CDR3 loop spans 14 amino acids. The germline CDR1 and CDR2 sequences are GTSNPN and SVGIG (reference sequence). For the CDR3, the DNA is TGTGCCTGGAATAAAGCGGACAGGGGTGATGGCTACACCTTC. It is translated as CAWNKADRGDGYTF.

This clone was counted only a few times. CDR3 amino acids: CASTRTGLAKNIQYF. The DNA of the CDR3 is TGTGCCAGTACACGGACAGGGCTAGCCAAAAACATTCAGTACTTC. V and J are TRBV6-9 and TRBJ2-4; 8 positions match TRBD1. Germline V gene data show CDR1 as MNHGY and CDR2 as SVAAGI. The CDR3 has 15 amino acids. The V and J ends lost 9 bases and 0 bases, in that order; junction bases with no gene match: 7.

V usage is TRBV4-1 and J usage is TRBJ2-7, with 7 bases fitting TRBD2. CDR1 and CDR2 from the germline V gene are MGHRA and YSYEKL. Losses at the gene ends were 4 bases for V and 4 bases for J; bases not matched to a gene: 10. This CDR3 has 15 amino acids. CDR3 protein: CASSPLAEESYEQYF. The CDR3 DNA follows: TGCGCCAGCAGCCCTCTAGCGGAGGAGAGTTACGAGCAGTACTTC.

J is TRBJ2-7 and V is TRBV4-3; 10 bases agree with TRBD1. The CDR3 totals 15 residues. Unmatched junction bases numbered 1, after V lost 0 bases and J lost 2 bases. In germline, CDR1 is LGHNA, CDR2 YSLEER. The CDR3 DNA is TGCGCCAGCAGCCAAGAGGGACAGGGGACCTACGAGCAGTACTTC. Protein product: CASSQEGQGTYEQYF.

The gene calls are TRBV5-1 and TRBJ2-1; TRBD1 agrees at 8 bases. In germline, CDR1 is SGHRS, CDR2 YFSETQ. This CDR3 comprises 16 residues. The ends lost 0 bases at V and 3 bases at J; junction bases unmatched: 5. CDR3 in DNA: TGCGCCAGCAGCTTGGGCGCAGGGGGCGACTACAATGAGCAGTTCTTC. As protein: CASSLGAGGDYNEQFF.

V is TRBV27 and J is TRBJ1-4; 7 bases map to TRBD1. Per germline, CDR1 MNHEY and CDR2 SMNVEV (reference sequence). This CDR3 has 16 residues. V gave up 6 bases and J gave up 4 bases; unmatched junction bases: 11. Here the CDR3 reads CASRPQLGQINEKLFF. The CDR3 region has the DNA TGTGCCAGCAGACCACAGCTGGGACAGATTAATGAAAAACTGTTTTTT.

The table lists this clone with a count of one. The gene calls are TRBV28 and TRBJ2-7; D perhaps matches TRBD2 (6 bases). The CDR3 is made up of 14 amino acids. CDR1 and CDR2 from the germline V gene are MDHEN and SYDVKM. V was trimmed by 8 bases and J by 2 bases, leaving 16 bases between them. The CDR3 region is CASLRPGVTYEQYF. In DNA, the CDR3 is TGTGCCAGCCTGAGACCGGGAGTCACCTACGAGCAGTACTTC.